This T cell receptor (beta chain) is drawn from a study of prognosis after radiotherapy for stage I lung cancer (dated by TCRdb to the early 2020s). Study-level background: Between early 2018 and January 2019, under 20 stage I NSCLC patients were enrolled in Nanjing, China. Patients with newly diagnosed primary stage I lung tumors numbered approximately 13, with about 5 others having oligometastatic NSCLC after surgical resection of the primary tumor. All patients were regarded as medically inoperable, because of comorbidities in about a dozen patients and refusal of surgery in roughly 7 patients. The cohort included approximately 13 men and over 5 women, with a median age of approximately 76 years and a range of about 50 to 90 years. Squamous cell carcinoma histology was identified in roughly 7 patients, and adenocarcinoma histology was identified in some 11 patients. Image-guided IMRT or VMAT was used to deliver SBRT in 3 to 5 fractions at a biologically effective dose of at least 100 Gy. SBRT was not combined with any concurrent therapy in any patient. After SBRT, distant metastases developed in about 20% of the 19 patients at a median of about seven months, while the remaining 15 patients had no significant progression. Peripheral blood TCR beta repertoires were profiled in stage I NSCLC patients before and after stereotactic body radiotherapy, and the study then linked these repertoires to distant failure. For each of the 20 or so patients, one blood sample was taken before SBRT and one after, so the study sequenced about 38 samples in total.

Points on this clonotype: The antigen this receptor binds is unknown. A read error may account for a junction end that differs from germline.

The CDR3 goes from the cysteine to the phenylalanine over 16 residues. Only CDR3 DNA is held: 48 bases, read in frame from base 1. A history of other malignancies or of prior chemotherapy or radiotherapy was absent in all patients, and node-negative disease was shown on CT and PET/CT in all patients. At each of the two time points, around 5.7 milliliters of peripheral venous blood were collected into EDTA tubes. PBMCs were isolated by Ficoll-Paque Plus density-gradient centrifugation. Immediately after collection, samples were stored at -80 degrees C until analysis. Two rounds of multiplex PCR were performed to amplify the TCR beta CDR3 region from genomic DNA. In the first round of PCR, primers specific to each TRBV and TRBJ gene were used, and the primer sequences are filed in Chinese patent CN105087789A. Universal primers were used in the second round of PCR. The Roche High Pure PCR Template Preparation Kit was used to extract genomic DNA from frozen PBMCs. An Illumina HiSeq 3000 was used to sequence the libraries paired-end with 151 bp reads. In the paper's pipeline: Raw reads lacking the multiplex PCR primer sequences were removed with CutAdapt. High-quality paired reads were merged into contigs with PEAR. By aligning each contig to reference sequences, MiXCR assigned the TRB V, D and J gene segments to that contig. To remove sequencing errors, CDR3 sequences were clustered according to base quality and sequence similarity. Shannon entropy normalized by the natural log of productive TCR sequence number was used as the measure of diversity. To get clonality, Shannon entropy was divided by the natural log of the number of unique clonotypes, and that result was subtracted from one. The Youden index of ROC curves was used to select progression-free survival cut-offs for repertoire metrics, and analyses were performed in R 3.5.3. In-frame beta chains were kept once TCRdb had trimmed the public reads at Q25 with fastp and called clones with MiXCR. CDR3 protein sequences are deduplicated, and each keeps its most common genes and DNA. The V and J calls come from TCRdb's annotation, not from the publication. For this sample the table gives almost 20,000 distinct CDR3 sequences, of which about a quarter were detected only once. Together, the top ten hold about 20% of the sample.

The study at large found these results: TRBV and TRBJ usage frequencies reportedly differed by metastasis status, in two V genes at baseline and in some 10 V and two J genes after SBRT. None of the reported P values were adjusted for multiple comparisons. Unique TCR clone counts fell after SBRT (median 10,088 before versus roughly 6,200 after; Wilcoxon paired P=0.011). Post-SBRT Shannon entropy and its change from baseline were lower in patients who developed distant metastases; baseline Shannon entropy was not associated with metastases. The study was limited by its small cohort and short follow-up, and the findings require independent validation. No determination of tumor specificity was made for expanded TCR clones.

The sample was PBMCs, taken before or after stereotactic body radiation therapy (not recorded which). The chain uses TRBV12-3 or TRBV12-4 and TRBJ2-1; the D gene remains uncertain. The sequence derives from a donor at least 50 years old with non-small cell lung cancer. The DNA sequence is TGTGCCAGCAGTTCCACCCACTTTAGCTCCTACAGTGAGCAGCTCTTC. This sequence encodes CASSSTHFSSYSEQLF.